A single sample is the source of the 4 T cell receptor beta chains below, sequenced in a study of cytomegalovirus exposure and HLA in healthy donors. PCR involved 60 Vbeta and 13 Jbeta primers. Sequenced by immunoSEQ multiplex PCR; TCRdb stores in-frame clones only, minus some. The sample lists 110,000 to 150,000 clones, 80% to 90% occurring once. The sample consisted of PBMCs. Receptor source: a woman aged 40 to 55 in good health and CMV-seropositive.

The CDR3 sequence is CASSLRGQGDYEQYF. The DNA for the CDR3 is TGTGCCAGCAGCTTAAGGGGACAGGGGGACTACGAGCAGTACTTC. The V and J genes are TRBV9 and TRBJ2-7; 11 bases agree with TRBD1. J lost 3 bases, V lost 4 bases, and 6 bases had no gene match. The CDR3 is made up of 15 amino acids. Germline CDR1 SGDLS, CDR2 YYNGEE.

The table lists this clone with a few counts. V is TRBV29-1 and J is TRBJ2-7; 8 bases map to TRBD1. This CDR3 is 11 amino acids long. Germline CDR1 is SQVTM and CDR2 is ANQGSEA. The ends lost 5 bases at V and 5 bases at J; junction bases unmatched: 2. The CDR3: CSVWTGHEQYF. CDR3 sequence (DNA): TGCAGCGTTTGGACAGGGCACGAGCAGTACTTC.

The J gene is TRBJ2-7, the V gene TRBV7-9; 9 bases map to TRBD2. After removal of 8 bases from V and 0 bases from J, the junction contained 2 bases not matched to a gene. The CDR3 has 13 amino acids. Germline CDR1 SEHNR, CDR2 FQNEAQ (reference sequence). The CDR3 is CASSSGASYEQYF. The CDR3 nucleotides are TGTGCCAGCTCTAGCGGGGCCTCCTACGAGCAGTACTTC.

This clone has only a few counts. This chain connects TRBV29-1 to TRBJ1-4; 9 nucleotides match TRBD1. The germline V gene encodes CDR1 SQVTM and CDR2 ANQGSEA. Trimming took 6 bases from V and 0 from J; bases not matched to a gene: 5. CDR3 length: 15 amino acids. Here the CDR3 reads CSVWDRAATNEKLFF. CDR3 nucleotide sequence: TGCAGCGTCTGGGACAGGGCCGCAACTAATGAAAAACTGTTTTTT.